These 17 T cell receptor beta chains came from one sample sequenced in a study of shared clonotypes between healthy human individuals. Profiled with immunoSEQ multiplex PCR; TCRdb holds only in-frame clones, not every one. The sample lists fewer than 600,000 clones; more than 75% were seen once. Sequencing used PBMCs. The receptors derive from a woman in her 40s in good health. Some clones in this sample may be carry-over from other donors' samples.

This clone has a single count. This CDR3 reads CSARKDEQYF. The CDR3, as DNA: TGCAGTGCTAGAAAGGACGAGCAGTACTTC. This chain uses TRBV20-1 with TRBJ2-7, with D hard to call. CDR3 length: 10 residues. Trimming removed 2 bases at V and 5 bases at J, with 4 bases between. The germline V gene encodes CDR1 DFQATT and CDR2 SNEGSKA (reference sequence).

This rearrangement joins TRBV4-3 to TRBJ2-6; D gene unclear. This CDR3 is 16 amino acids long. V was pared by 0 bases and J by 3 bases, with 9 bases between. The germline V gene encodes CDR1 LGHNA and CDR2 YSLEER. The CDR3 region is CASSQEIGYGANVLTF. In DNA form, the CDR3 reads TGCGCCAGCAGCCAAGAAATAGGGTATGGGGCCAACGTCCTGACTTTC.

The V and J genes are TRBV19 and TRBJ1-2; TRBD1 might be the D (5 bases). Germline lookup yields CDR1 LNHDA and CDR2 SQIVND (reference sequence). CDR3 length equals 11 residues. Trimming shortened V by 5 bases and J by 7 bases, and 8 bases separated the two germline ends. CDR3: CASSAQGGYTF. The CDR3 region has the DNA TGTGCCAGTAGTGCTCAGGGTGGCTACACCTTC.

V and J are TRBV19 and TRBJ2-1; unclear D gene. The germline V gene encodes CDR1 LNHDA and CDR2 SQIVND (reference sequence). Trimming left V 5 bases short and J 9 bases short, with 14 bases between. CDR3 size: 13 residues. CDR3 sequence reads: CASSAPWASEQFF. The CDR3 bases are TGTGCCAGTAGTGCCCCCTGGGCCAGTGAGCAGTTCTTC.

The chain combines TRBV5-1 with TRBJ2-2; 7 bases fit TRBD2. V lost 4 bases to trimming and J lost 0 bases; unmatched junction nucleotides: 6. The CDR3 spans 16 residues. Germline CDR1 SGHRS, CDR2 YFSETQ. CDR3 coding DNA: TGCGCCAGCAGCCCCCCCGCGGGAGCGAACACCGGGGAGCTGTTTTTT. Its protein product is CASSPPAGANTGELFF.

The chain employs TRBV7-2 and TRBJ1-1; 7 positions match TRBD1. Germline V CDR1 and CDR2: SGHTA, FQGNSA. V lost 4 bases to trimming and J lost 5 bases; unmatched junction nucleotides: 10. The CDR3 consists of 15 residues. CDR3 coding DNA: TGTGCCAGCAGCTCCGACTCAGGGGGAGGAACTGAAGCTTTCTTT. Translation: CASSSDSGGGTEAFF. The whole variable domain, remainder taken from reference TRBV7-2 and TRBJ1-1, is GAGVSQSPSNKVTEKGKDVELRCDPISGHTALYWYRQSLGQGLEFLIYFQGNSAPDKSGLPSDRFSAERTGGSVSTLTIQRTQQEDSAVYLCASSSDSGGGTEAFFGQGTRLTVV.

The V gene is TRBV19, the J gene TRBJ2-1, with D perhaps TRBD2 (5 bases). V was clipped by 6 bases and J by 10 bases, with 13 bases between them. In germline, CDR1 is LNHDA, CDR2 SQIVND (reference sequence). The length of the CDR3 is 12 residues. Here the CDR3 DNA reads TGTGCCAGTAGCAATTGGACTGGGGAGCAGTTCTTC. This sequence encodes CASSNWTGEQFF.

This chain links TRBV15 with TRBJ2-2; D call uncertain. Germline CDR1 is LNHNV and CDR2 is YYDKDF (reference sequence). V gave up 1 base and J gave up 4 bases, with 4 bases separating them. The CDR3 covers 13 residues. CDR3 nucleotide sequence: TGTGCCACCAGCAGAGTGAGCACCGGGGAGCTGTTTTTT. Encoded protein: CATSRVSTGELFF.

This clone is a singleton in its sample. The rearrangement joins TRBV6-4 to TRBJ1-2; D may be TRBD1 (6 bases). The CDR3 has 16 amino acids. CDR1 and CDR2 (germline): MRHNA, SNTAGT. Trimming cost V 7 bases and J 4 bases, with 22 bases left between them. CDR3 nucleotides: TGTGCCAGCACTTCCCCAGTTGGCCAGGGGATCTATGGCTACACCTTC. It is translated as CASTSPVGQGIYGYTF.

This clone was counted only a few times. This chain joins TRBV27 and TRBJ1-4; TRBD1 is a possible D gene (5 bases). The CDR3 contains 15 residues. V was cut by 2 bases and J by 8 bases, with 15 bases left in between. Germline loops: CDR1 MNHEY, CDR2 SMNVEV (reference sequence). CDR3 residues: CASSLSAGYNEKLFF. For the CDR3, the DNA is TGTGCCAGCAGTTTAAGTGCAGGGTACAACGAAAAACTGTTTTTT.

J is TRBJ1-1 and V is TRBV19; no clear D gene. The germline V gene has CDR1 LNHDA and CDR2 SQIVND (reference sequence). The CDR3 totals 14 residues. The V end was cut by 1 base, the J end by 5 bases, with 11 bases between. The CDR3 spells CASSIVDLGTEAFF. DNA for the CDR3: TGTGCCAGTAGTATAGTTGATCTCGGGACTGAAGCTTTCTTT.

The genes are TRBV11-2 and TRBJ1-2; no reliable D call. Germline V gene lookup returns CDR1 SGHAT and CDR2 FQNNGV. Trimming removed 1 base at V and 7 bases at J, with 19 bases between. The CDR3 consists of 16 residues. The CDR3 reads CASSLGLAQLMAGYTF. CDR3 DNA sequence: TGTGCCAGCAGCTTAGGGTTGGCCCAACTGATGGCTGGCTACACCTTC.

The chain has TRBV5-6 and TRBJ2-2, with 8 bases identical to TRBD2. Trimming took 2 bases from V and 3 from J; bases not matched to a gene: 12. Germline CDR1 SGHDT, CDR2 YYEEEE. This CDR3 comprises 18 residues. CDR3 region: CASSFEREIGGHTGELFF. The CDR3 region has the DNA TGTGCCAGCAGCTTTGAGCGGGAGATCGGGGGCCACACCGGGGAGCTGTTTTTT.

This rearrangement joins TRBV5-1 to TRBJ2-3; D is perhaps TRBD1 or TRBD2 (5 bases each). This CDR3 comprises 15 residues. The V and J ends lost 2 bases and 0 bases respectively, with 10 bases between them. CDR1 is SGHRS and CDR2 is YFSETQ in the germline V gene. The CDR3 DNA sequence: TGCGCCAGCAGCTTCACCGGGACCAGCACAGATACGCAGTATTTT. Protein sequence: CASSFTGTSTDTQYF.

The chain is built from TRBV4-2 and TRBJ1-4, with D hard to call. V lost 1 base, J lost 4 bases, and 4 bases lay in between. CDR1 is LGHNA, CDR2 YNFKEQ, per germline. The CDR3 length is 13 residues. CDR3 in amino acids: CASSQVVNEKLFF. In DNA, the CDR3 is TGTGCCAGCAGCCAAGTTGTTAATGAAAAACTGTTTTTT.

The chain recombines TRBV4-3 with TRBJ2-5; a weak D match, TRBD2 (6 bases). The CDR3 covers 15 residues. Trimming left V 1 base short and J 1 base short, with 10 bases between. Germline V CDR1 and CDR2: LGHNA, YSLEER. The CDR3 here is CASSQGLASQETQYF. The CDR3 DNA sequence: TGCGCCAGCAGCCAAGGTCTAGCGAGCCAAGAGACCCAGTACTTC.

The chain recombines TRBV7-2 with TRBJ2-5; D might be TRBD1 (5 bases). CDR3 length: 15 amino acids. Trimming pared 0 bases from V and 1 base from J, leaving 9 bases between. Germline CDR1 reads SGHTA; CDR2 reads FQGNSA. The CDR3 region is CASSLAFGAQETQYF. The CDR3 nucleotides read TGTGCCAGCAGCTTAGCCTTTGGGGCCCAAGAGACCCAGTACTTC.